Below are 5 T cell receptor beta chains sequenced from a single sample in a study of blood T cell repertoires in COVID-19 (dated by TCRdb to 2020 to 2021). The library was made by the immunoSEQ multiplex PCR assay. Held by TCRdb, this immuneACCESS table contains in-frame sequences only and omits some clones. Under half of the omission traces to an unresolved V gene where checked; the cause of the rest is unknown. Present in this sample are tens of thousands of clones, approximately 80% of which were seen just once. The top ten clones comprise about three fifths of the sample. The sequenced sample consisted of peripheral blood. The receptors originated from a man of 80 years or more with acute or convalescent COVID-19.

The chain has TRBV9 and TRBJ2-6; perhaps TRBD2 as D (6 bases). V was trimmed by 0 bases and J by 4 bases, leaving 8 bases between them. The CDR3 consists of 15 residues. Germline V gene lookup returns CDR1 SGDLS and CDR2 YYNGEE. CDR3 loop: CASSVGRAGANVLTF. The CDR3 DNA reads TGTGCCAGCAGCGTAGGGAGGGCCGGGGCCAACGTCCTGACTTTC. The complete variable domain, with remaining parts taken from reference TRBV9 and TRBJ2-6, reads DSGVTQTPKHLITATGQRVTLRCSPRSGDLSVYWYQQSLDQGLQFLIQYYNGEERAKGNILERFSAQQFPDLHSELNLSSLELGDSALYFCASSVGRAGANVLTFGAGSRLTVL.

The chain links TRBV19 to TRBJ2-1; TRBD2 aligns across 10 bases. The CDR3 contains 14 residues. J gave up 9 bases and V 7 bases, and 9 bases lay outside the gene matches. CDR1 is LNHDA and CDR2 is SQIVND in the germline V gene (reference sequence). The CDR3 DNA reads as TGTGCCAGTACTTCCTCTACTAGCGGGGTTGAGCAGTTCTTC. It is translated as CASTSSTSGVEQFF.

The J gene is TRBJ2-7, the V gene TRBV7-2, with 11 positions matching TRBD1. V lost 4 bases and J lost 5; bases outside the gene matches: 4. Germline-derived CDR1 and CDR2 are SGHTA and FQGNSA. The CDR3 sequence is 14 residues long. CDR3 sequence reads: CASSSDRGRNEQYF. The CDR3 DNA sequence: TGTGCCAGCAGCTCGGACAGGGGGCGAAACGAGCAGTACTTC.

V usage is TRBV19 and J usage is TRBJ1-6; D may be TRBD1 (5 bases). The CDR3 contains 13 residues. V was shortened by 7 bases and J by 6 bases, with 10 bases between the two germline ends. Germline V lookup: CDR1 LNHDA, CDR2 SQIVND (reference sequence). The CDR3 sequence: CASNPRGNSPLHF. DNA of the CDR3: TGTGCCAGTAATCCTAGGGGTAATTCACCCCTCCACTTT.

The CDR3 nucleotides read TGTGCCTGGGGAAGACAGATTCTTGGGGAGACCCAGTACTTC. This encodes CAWGRQILGETQYF. V and J are TRBV30 and TRBJ2-5, with TRBD1 as a possible D gene (5 bases). Per the germline V gene, CDR1 is GTSNPN and CDR2 is SVGIG (reference sequence). Trimming took 5 bases from V and 5 from J, leaving 18 bases between them. The CDR3 has 14 amino acids.